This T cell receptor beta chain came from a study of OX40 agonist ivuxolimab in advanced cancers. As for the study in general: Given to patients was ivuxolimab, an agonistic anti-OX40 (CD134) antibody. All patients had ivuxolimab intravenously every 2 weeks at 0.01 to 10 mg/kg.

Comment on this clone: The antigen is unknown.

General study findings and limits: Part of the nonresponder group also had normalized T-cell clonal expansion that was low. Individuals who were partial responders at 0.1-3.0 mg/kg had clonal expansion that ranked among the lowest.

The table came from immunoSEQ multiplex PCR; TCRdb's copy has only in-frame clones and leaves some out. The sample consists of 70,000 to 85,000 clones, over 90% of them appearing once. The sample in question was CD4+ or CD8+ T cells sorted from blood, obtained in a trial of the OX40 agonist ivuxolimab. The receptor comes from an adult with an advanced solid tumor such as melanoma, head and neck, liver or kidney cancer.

The chain's CDR3 is CASSNHTFSESGANVLTF. The DNA for the CDR3 is TGTGCCAGCAGCAACCACACGTTTTCGGAATCTGGGGCCAACGTCCTGACTTTC. The chain is built from TRBV21-1 and TRBJ2-6. TRBV21-1 is recorded as a pseudogene. This CDR3 has 18 residues.